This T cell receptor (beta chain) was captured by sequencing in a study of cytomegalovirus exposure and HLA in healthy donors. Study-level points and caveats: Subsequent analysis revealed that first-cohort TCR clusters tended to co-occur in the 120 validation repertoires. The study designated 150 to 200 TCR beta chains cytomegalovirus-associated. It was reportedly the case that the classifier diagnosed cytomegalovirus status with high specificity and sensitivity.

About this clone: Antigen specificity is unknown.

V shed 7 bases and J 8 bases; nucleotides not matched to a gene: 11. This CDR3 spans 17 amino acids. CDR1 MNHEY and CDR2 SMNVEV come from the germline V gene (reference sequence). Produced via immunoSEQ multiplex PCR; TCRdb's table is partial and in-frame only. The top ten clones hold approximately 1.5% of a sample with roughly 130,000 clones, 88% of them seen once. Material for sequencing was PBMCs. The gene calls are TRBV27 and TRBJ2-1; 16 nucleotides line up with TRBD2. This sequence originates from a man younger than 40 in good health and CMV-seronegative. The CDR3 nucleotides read TGTGCCAGCACCCCCTTGGGACTAGCGGGAGGGCTCGATGAGCAGTTCTTC. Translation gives CASTPLGLAGGLDEQFF.